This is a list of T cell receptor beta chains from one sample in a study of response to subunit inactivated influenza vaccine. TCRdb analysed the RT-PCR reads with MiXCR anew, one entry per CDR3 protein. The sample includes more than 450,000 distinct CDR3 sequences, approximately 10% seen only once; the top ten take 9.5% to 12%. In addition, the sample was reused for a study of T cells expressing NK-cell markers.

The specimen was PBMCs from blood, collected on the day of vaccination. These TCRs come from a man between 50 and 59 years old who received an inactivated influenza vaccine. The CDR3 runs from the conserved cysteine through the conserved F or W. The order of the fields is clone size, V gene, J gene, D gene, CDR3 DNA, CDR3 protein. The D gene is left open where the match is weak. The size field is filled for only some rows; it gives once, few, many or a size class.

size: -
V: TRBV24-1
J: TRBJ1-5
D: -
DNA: TGTGCCACCAGTGACTCCGAGTGGGGGCAGCCCCAGCATTTT
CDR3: CATSDSEWGQPQHF

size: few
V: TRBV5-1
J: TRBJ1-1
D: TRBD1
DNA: TGCGCCAGCAGCTTACAGGGACAGGGGAACACTGAAGCTTTCTTT
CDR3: CASSLQGQGNTEAFF

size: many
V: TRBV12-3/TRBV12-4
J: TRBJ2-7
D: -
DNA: TGTGCCAGCAGTTGGTCCTACGAGCAGTACTTC
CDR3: CASSWSYEQYF

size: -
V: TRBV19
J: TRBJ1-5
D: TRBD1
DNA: TGTGCCAGTAGTCGGACAGGGGGGGAGCCCCAGCATTTT
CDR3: CASSRTGGEPQHF

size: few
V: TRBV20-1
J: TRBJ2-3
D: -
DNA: TGCAGTGCTAGAGCTAGAGATACGCAGTATTTT
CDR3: CSARARDTQYF

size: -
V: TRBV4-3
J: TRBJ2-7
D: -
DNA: TGCGCCAGCAGCCAAGACGACGACGGGGGTAGCTACGAGCAGTACTTC
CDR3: CASSQDDDGGSYEQYF

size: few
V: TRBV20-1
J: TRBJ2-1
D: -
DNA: TGCAGTGCTGCCCAGGGTACGAGCTCCTACAATGAGCAGTTCTTC
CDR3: CSAAQGTSSYNEQFF

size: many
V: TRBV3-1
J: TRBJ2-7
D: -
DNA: TGTGCCAGCAGCCAACTTAGTACAGGCGCTTCCTACGAGCAGTACTTC
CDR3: CASSQLSTGASYEQYF

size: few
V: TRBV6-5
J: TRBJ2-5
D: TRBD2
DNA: TGTGCCAGCAGTTCAAGCGGGGGGGCAGGAGAGACCCAGTACTTC
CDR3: CASSSSGGAGETQYF

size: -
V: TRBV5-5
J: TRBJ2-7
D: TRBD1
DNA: TGTGCCAGCTGTTCGGCCGCAACAGGGGGGTCCTACGAGCAGTACTTC
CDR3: CASCSAATGGSYEQYF

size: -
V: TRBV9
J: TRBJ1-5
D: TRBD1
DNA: TGTGCCAGCAGCGAAGACGGGACAGGGATTCAGCCCCAGCATTTT
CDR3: CASSEDGTGIQPQHF

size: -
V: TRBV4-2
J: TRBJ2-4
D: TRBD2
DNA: TGTGCCAGCAGCCGCGGGGGACTAGCGAACATTCAGTACTTC
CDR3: CASSRGGLANIQYF

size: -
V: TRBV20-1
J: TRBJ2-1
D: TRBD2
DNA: TGCAGTGCTAGAGATCCTGAACTAGCGGGAGTAAGGTCCTACAATGAGCAGTTCTTC
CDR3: CSARDPELAGVRSYNEQFF

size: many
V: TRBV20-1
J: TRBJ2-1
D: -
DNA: TGCAGTGCCCCTTCCGGGATGGGGTACAATGAGCAGTTCTTC
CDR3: CSAPSGMGYNEQFF